Shown below are 31 T cell receptor beta chains from a single sample sequenced in a study of cytomegalovirus exposure and HLA in healthy donors (dated by TCRdb to about 2017). The library was made by the immunoSEQ multiplex PCR assay. The multiplex PCR relied on a mix of 60 forward primers for TCR Vbeta segments and 13 reverse primers for TCR Jbeta segments. TCRdb retrieved this table from immuneACCESS and kept in-frame rearrangements only. Not all clones are present; in checked studies, unresolved V genes account for under half, and no reason is known for the remainder. The sample contains tens of thousands of clones, 86% of them found a single time. The ten most abundant clones make up approximately 9.2% of the sample. The sequencing sample was made of PBMCs. Every receptor here comes from a man aged 25 to 45 in good health and CMV-seropositive.

The chain recombines TRBV6-1 with TRBJ2-2; 9 nucleotides align to TRBD2. This CDR3 spans 17 amino acids. With 3 bases clipped from V and 0 bases from J, the junction kept 5 bases outside the gene matches. Germline V gene sequence: CDR1 MNHNS, CDR2 SASEGT. The CDR3 sequence is CASSEASGTSNTGELFF. The CDR3 region has the DNA TGTGCCAGCAGTGAGGCTAGCGGGACTTCGAACACCGGGGAGCTGTTTTTT.

The rearrangement links TRBV6-6 to TRBJ1-6; no clear D. Germline V gene lookup returns CDR1 MNHNY and CDR2 SVGAGI (reference sequence). The CDR3 is 14 amino acids. The V end was cut by 3 bases, the J end by 9 bases, with 12 bases between. CDR3 amino acids: CASSYADLGSPLHF. CDR3 in DNA: TGTGCCAGCAGTTATGCGGATCTGGGTTCACCCCTCCACTTT.

The chain uses TRBV18 and TRBJ1-1, with D uncertain. Trimming shortened V by 2 bases and J by 7 bases, and 11 bases separated the two germline ends. Germline lookup yields CDR1 KGHSH and CDR2 LQKENI. The CDR3 sequence is 13 residues long. The CDR3: CASSPAPEVEAFF. The CDR3 region has the DNA TGTGCCAGCTCACCAGCACCTGAGGTTGAAGCTTTCTTT.

The chain has TRBV4-1 and TRBJ2-7; D is possibly TRBD1 (6 bases). Germline assignment: CDR1 MGHRA and CDR2 YSYEKL. Trimming pared 3 bases from V and 2 bases from J, leaving 14 bases between. The CDR3 sequence is 15 residues long. The CDR3 bases are TGCGCCAGCAGCCACCAGGACAGCAGTGCCTACGAGCAGTACTTC. Its translation is CASSHQDSSAYEQYF.

The chain recombines TRBV28 with TRBJ1-4, with 8 bases fitting TRBD1. CDR3 length equals 15 residues. The trim removed 3 bases at V and 3 bases at J, leaving 3 bases unmatched. The germline CDR1 and CDR2 sequences are MDHEN and SYDVKM. The CDR3 spells CASSLTGVPNEKLFF. CDR3 nucleotides: TGTGCCAGCAGTTTGACAGGGGTTCCTAATGAAAAACTGTTTTTT.

The chain uses TRBV29-1 and TRBJ2-1; 13 bases are a match to TRBD2. Germline CDR1 is SQVTM and CDR2 is ANQGSEA. The CDR3 extends over 14 amino acids. The V segment lost 3 bases and the J segment 8 bases; nucleotides outside the gene matches: 4. CDR3 DNA: TGCAGCGTTGAGGGACTAGCGGGAAGCTATGAGCAGTTCTTC. It codes for CSVEGLAGSYEQFF.

The chain joins TRBV2 to TRBJ2-6, with D unclear. Deletions cut 6 bases from V and 3 bases from J, with 9 bases between. Germline loops: CDR1 SNHLY, CDR2 FYNNEI. CDR3 length: 14 amino acids. For the CDR3, the DNA is TGTGCCAGCAGCGAATCTTTTGGGGCCAACGTCCTGACTTTC. This gives the protein CASSESFGANVLTF.

The chain uses TRBV5-4 and TRBJ2-5; 9 nucleotides agree with TRBD2. V trimming: 3 bases; J trimming: 2 bases; junction bases outside the gene matches: 8. CDR1 is SGHNT and CDR2 is YYREEE in the germline V gene (reference sequence). This CDR3 contains 16 residues. In DNA, the CDR3 is TGTGCCAGCAGCTCTGGTGGACTAGCGTTGCAAGAGACCCAGTACTTC. It is translated as CASSSGGLALQETQYF.

A remark on this clone: The sample contains more than one DNA sequence encoding this CDR3. The rearrangement uses TRBV19 and TRBJ2-5, with 7 bases that match TRBD2. V lost 5 bases and J lost 1; bases outside the gene matches: 7. The CDR3 is 15 residues long. Germline V gene lookup returns CDR1 LNHDA and CDR2 SQIVND (reference sequence). Here the CDR3 reads CASSSQTSFQETQYF. CDR3 in DNA: TGTGCCAGTAGTTCTCAGACTAGCTTCCAAGAGACCCAGTACTTC.

The chain couples TRBV6-1 to TRBJ1-2; 7 nucleotides agree with TRBD1. Germline CDR1 MNHNS, CDR2 SASEGT. Trimming at V came to 0 bases and at J to 4 bases, leaving 2 bases not matched to a gene. This CDR3 region has 14 residues. CDR3 sequence reads: CASSEARGLYGYTF. In nucleotides, the CDR3 is TGTGCCAGCAGTGAAGCAAGGGGGCTCTATGGCTACACCTTC.

Concerning this clone: In the same sample, other DNA sequences code for this CDR3. The gene calls are TRBV28 and TRBJ1-2, with 9 bases identical to TRBD1. The V gene's germline CDR1 is MDHEN and CDR2 SYDVKM. With 6 bases clipped from V and 8 bases from J, the junction kept 7 bases outside the gene matches. This CDR3 comprises 13 residues. The CDR3 spells CASRTGGAWGYTF. The CDR3 coding sequence is TGTGCCAGCAGAACAGGGGGCGCCTGGGGCTACACCTTC.

The chain combines TRBV5-1 with TRBJ2-5; 7 bases line up with TRBD2. This CDR3 is 15 amino acids long. V shed 4 bases and J 5 bases; nucleotides not matched to a gene: 11. Germline V lookup: CDR1 SGHRS, CDR2 YFSETQ. The CDR3 DNA follows: TGCGCCAGCAGCATAAGACTAGCTGGGGGGGAGACCCAGTACTTC. Residues: CASSIRLAGGETQYF.

V gene TRBV6-1 combines with J gene TRBJ1-2, with D possibly matching TRBD1 (6 bases). The CDR3 is made up of 16 amino acids. Germline values: CDR1 MNHNS, CDR2 SASEGT. Between the trimmed V and J ends, which lost 1 base and 3 bases, there was a span of 15 bases. The CDR3 loop reads CASSEGAGASHYGYTF. DNA of the CDR3: TGTGCCAGCAGTGAAGGGGCAGGGGCGTCCCACTATGGCTACACCTTC.

The chain combines TRBV4-1 with TRBJ2-3, with 9 bases fitting TRBD2. Per germline, CDR1 MGHRA and CDR2 YSYEKL. This CDR3 is 15 amino acids long. With 3 bases clipped from V and 1 base from J, the junction kept 2 bases outside the gene matches. For the CDR3, the DNA is TGCGCCAGCAGCCAGTTAGCGGGAGGCACAGATACGCAGTATTTT. Its translation: CASSQLAGGTDTQYF.

J is TRBJ2-3 and V is TRBV5-1; D call uncertain. Trimming pared 0 bases from V and 0 bases from J, leaving 11 bases between. The CDR3 consists of 16 residues. From germline, CDR1 is SGHRS and CDR2 YFSETQ. The CDR3 sequence is CASSLGQSISTDTQYF. The CDR3, as DNA: TGCGCCAGCAGCTTGGGTCAGTCAATTAGCACAGATACGCAGTATTTT.

The rearrangement joins TRBV2 to TRBJ2-7; D is possibly TRBD2 (6 bases). The V end was cut by 3 bases, the J end by 0 bases, with 12 bases between. The CDR3 length is 15 residues. Germline CDR1 and CDR2: SNHLY and FYNNEI. The CDR3 region is CASSDRDGGSYEQYF. DNA for the CDR3: TGTGCCAGCAGTGACCGGGACGGGGGCTCCTACGAGCAGTACTTC.

This clone came up a few times. The identical CDR3 is also encoded by other nucleotide sequences in the sample. The chain uses TRBV2 and TRBJ1-5; D is unclear. The CDR3 has 12 residues. V gave up 6 bases and J gave up 4 bases, with 7 bases separating them. Looked up from germline, CDR1 is SNHLY and CDR2 is FYNNEI. The CDR3 sequence: CASREGNQPQHF. In DNA, the CDR3 is TGTGCCAGCAGGGAGGGTAATCAGCCCCAGCATTTT.

This clone was picked up one time. The V call is TRBV6-6, the J call TRBJ2-1; 7 nucleotides match TRBD2. The germline CDR1 and CDR2 sequences are MNHNY and SVGAGI (reference sequence). The junction had 9 bases not matched to a gene; V was cut back by 3 bases and J by 7 bases. There are 15 residues in the CDR3. The CDR3 loop reads CASSYPGGSSNEQFF. In nucleotides, the CDR3 is TGTGCCAGCAGTTATCCGGGCGGGAGTAGTAATGAGCAGTTCTTC.

On this clone itself: At one boundary the junction diverges from the germline segment, which might be a read error. V is TRBV7-9 and J is TRBJ1-2, with a weak D call TRBD1 (6 bases). CDR3 length: 16 residues. Per germline, CDR1 SEHNR and CDR2 FQNEAQ (reference sequence). The CDR3, as DNA: TGTTCCAGCAGCTACCAAGGGGGAAGACTTAACTATGGCTACACCTTC. Translated: CSSSYQGGRLNYGYTF.

In its sample, this clone was seen a few times. The CDR3 bases are TGTGCCAGCAGTGACTACGGGGCCAACGTCCTGACTTTC. Protein product: CASSDYGANVLTF. The chain uses TRBV25-1 and TRBJ2-6, with D unresolved. The germline V and J ends were trimmed by 3 bases and 4 bases, with 4 bases remaining between them. The CDR3 runs 13 residues. The germline CDR1 and CDR2 sequences are MGHDK and SYGVNS.

J is TRBJ2-7 and V is TRBV5-1; possibly TRBD2 for D (6 bases). The germline CDR1 and CDR2 sequences are SGHRS and YFSETQ. This CDR3 contains 14 residues. V gave up 3 bases and J gave up 0 bases, with 10 bases separating them. The CDR3 spells CASSSGVSSYEQYF. CDR3 bases: TGCGCCAGCAGCTCGGGGGTAAGCTCCTACGAGCAGTACTTC.

The rearrangement links TRBV10-3 to TRBJ2-7; D unclear. The CDR3 has 13 amino acids. Germline V CDR1 and CDR2: ENHRY, SYGVKD. Trimming left V 10 bases short and J 3 bases short, with 16 bases between. The CDR3 sequence: CATLLGPYYEQYF. In nucleotides, the CDR3 is TGTGCCACCCTGTTGGGCCCTTACTACGAGCAGTACTTC.

The chain employs TRBV9 and TRBJ2-1; tentatively, D is TRBD2 (6 bases). With 0 bases removed from V and 7 bases from J, the gap between germline ends came to 14 bases. The CDR3 sequence is 15 residues long. CDR1 is SGDLS, CDR2 YYNGEE, per germline. The CDR3: CASSVGPGDWNEQFF. The CDR3, as DNA: TGTGCCAGCAGCGTAGGTCCGGGAGACTGGAATGAGCAGTTCTTC. Full variable domain (outside the CDR3, taken from reference TRBV9 and TRBJ2-1): DSGVTQTPKHLITATGQRVTLRCSPRSGDLSVYWYQQSLDQGLQFLIQYYNGEERAKGNILERFSAQQFPDLHSELNLSSLELGDSALYFCASSVGPGDWNEQFFGPGTRLTVL.

CDR3 region: CASSEYSLGWMNTEAFF. In nucleotides, the CDR3 is TGTGCCAGCAGTGAATACAGCCTGGGTTGGATGAACACTGAAGCTTTCTTT. This rearrangement joins TRBV6-1 to TRBJ1-1; D not certain. Germline-derived CDR1 and CDR2 are MNHNS and SASEGT. V lost 2 bases to trimming and J lost 0 bases, with 16 bases between them. The CDR3 is 17 residues long.

The chain carries TRBV5-4 and TRBJ1-2, with D possibly being TRBD1 (6 bases). Germline values: CDR1 SGHNT, CDR2 YYREEE (reference sequence). The CDR3 is 15 residues long. V lost 0 bases, J lost 2 bases, and 11 bases lay in between. Here the CDR3 DNA reads TGTGCCAGCAGCTTGGTTCCGGACAGCAACTATGGCTACACCTTC. Encoded protein: CASSLVPDSNYGYTF. Drawing the rest from reference TRBV5-4 and TRBJ1-2, the complete variable domain is ETGVTQSPTHLIKTRGQQVTLRCSSQSGHNTVSWYQQALGQGPQFIFQYYREEENGRGNFPPRFSGLQFPNYSSELNVNALELDDSALYLCASSLVPDSNYGYTFGSGTRLTVV.

This chain connects TRBV5-1 to TRBJ1-5; D perhaps matches TRBD1 (5 bases). V shed 4 bases and J shed 2 bases, with 10 bases lying between them. Germline V gene lookup returns CDR1 SGHRS and CDR2 YFSETQ. This CDR3 has 14 amino acids. Written as DNA, the CDR3 is TGCGCCAGCAGCCTCTCGGGGGGCAATCAGCCCCAGCATTTT. This sequence encodes CASSLSGGNQPQHF.

This sequence joins TRBV5-6 and TRBJ2-7; no clear D gene. Trimming took off 4 bases at V and 3 bases at J, with 11 bases between the two ends. The CDR3 consists of 13 residues. Per germline, CDR1 SGHDT and CDR2 YYEEEE. The CDR3 sequence: CASSRGRHYEQYF. The CDR3 DNA reads as TGTGCCAGCAGCCGCGGTCGCCACTACGAGCAGTACTTC.

V and J are TRBV10-3 and TRBJ1-4; D perhaps matches TRBD1 (5 bases). The CDR3 runs 14 residues. V was trimmed by 6 bases and J by 3 bases, leaving 11 bases between them. Germline loops: CDR1 ENHRY, CDR2 SYGVKD. The CDR3 protein is CAIRQGMANEKLFF. CDR3 in DNA: TGTGCCATCAGGCAGGGAATGGCTAATGAAAAACTGTTTTTT.

This clone was counted only a few times. The chain is built from TRBV5-4 and TRBJ1-4, with D possibly TRBD1 on 5 matching bases. V was shortened by 1 base and J by 7 bases, with 11 bases between the two germline ends. CDR3 length: 14 residues. Germline V gene sequence: CDR1 SGHNT, CDR2 YYREEE (reference sequence). In DNA form, the CDR3 reads TGTGCCAGCAGCTTGCCTGGGACTCCTGAAAAACTGTTTTTT. It translates to CASSLPGTPEKLFF. Based on the CDR3 plus reference TRBV5-4 and TRBJ1-4, the full variable domain is ETGVTQSPTHLIKTRGQQVTLRCSSQSGHNTVSWYQQALGQGPQFIFQYYREEENGRGNFPPRFSGLQFPNYSSELNVNALELDDSALYLCASSLPGTPEKLFFGSGTQLSVL.

The rearrangement links TRBV28 to TRBJ1-2, with 8 bases fitting TRBD1. J was trimmed by 6 bases and V by 1 base; bases with no gene match: 4. Germline V CDR1 and CDR2: MDHEN, SYDVKM. CDR3 length equals 14 residues. The CDR3 region has the DNA TGTGCCAGCAGTTTATTTACAGGGGGGGATGGCTACACCTTC. It yields the protein CASSLFTGGDGYTF.

The chain employs TRBV5-1 and TRBJ2-1, with no clear D. The V gene's germline CDR1 is SGHRS and CDR2 YFSETQ. Trimming took off 7 bases at V and 2 bases at J, with 13 bases between the two ends. The CDR3 extends over 14 amino acids. The CDR3 nucleotides are TGCGCCAGCGCTTTAGAGATCCCCTACAATGAGCAGTTCTTC. Its translation: CASALEIPYNEQFF.